This TCR beta chain was recorded in a study of cytomegalovirus exposure and HLA in healthy donors. Whole-study context: HLA-typed donors were the source of around 77 million unique TCRs held in an early data release.

A note on this clone: Its specificity is not known.

The V gene's germline CDR1 is SGHTA and CDR2 FQGNSA. The CDR3 extends over 16 amino acids. Trimming cost V 1 base and J 5 bases, with 17 bases left between them. PCR used 60 Vbeta primers and 13 Jbeta primers. This table comes from immunoSEQ multiplex PCR, and its TCRdb copy is limited to in-frame clones, with some not included. Among 100,000 to 150,000 clones listed, 82% were seen once. Study results and limitations: CMV serostatus was the sole immune exposure information available.

The receptor was isolated from a boy aged 2 to 10 in good health and CMV-seronegative. The V and J genes are TRBV7-2 and TRBJ1-2; perhaps TRBD1 as D (5 bases). Sequencing was done on a sample of PBMCs. The DNA of the CDR3 is TGTGCCAGCAGCTTAGGTCGCGGCAGGGAAGGGTATGGCTACACCTTC. This sequence encodes CASSLGRGREGYGYTF.